The 31 T cell receptor beta chains presented below share a single source sample, sequenced in a study of CD8+CD57+ T cells in acquired aplastic anemia. In patients chosen for sequencing, flow cytometry had shown CD8+CD57+ cell expansion. For CDR3 and TCR beta VDJ profiling, genomic DNA was the template used. TCRdb called the reads again in MiXCR, with one record for every CDR3 protein. Counted here are about 150,000 distinct CDR3 sequences, about 54% occurring once; the ten biggest clones make up over 9.5%. Sequences were obtained from sorted CD4+, CD8+, or CD8+CD57+ T cells (not recorded which) from PBMCs. These TCRs come from a human donor with aplastic anemia.

The chain employs TRBV9 and TRBJ1-6; perhaps TRBD1 as D (6 bases). This CDR3 is built from 15 residues. The V end lost 0 bases, the J end lost 6 bases, and 10 bases lay between the germline ends. Germline CDR1 SGDLS, CDR2 YYNGEE. This chain's CDR3 is CASSVGQASNSPLHF. CDR3 DNA: TGTGCCAGCAGCGTAGGACAGGCCAGTAATTCACCCCTCCACTTT.

Turning to this clonotype: Likely a read error: the CDR3 ends without its conserved phenylalanine or tryptophan. The DNA is left out, because the CDR3 cannot be placed on it with certainty; the CDR3 is given as TCRdb lists it. The V call is TRBV7-8, the J call TRBJ2-4. Germline assignment: CDR1 SGHVS and CDR2 FQNEAQ. The CDR3 adds up to 8 amino acids, both ends counted. The CDR3 loop is CASSAGRG.

This clonotype was counted many times. The chain employs TRBV6-2 or TRBV6-3 and TRBJ2-7, with unresolved D. Germline V gene sequence: CDR1 MNHEY, CDR2 SVGEGT. Trimming shortened V by 6 bases and J by 2 bases, and 8 bases separated the two germline ends. The CDR3 spans 12 residues. In nucleotides, the CDR3 is TGTGCCAGCAGCCATAACCCCTACGAGCAGTACTTC. Its translation is CASSHNPYEQYF.

The chain recombines TRBV20-1 with TRBJ1-2; maybe TRBD1 (5 bases). Germline CDR1 and CDR2: DFQATT and SNEGSKA (reference sequence). The V end lost 7 bases, the J end lost 4 bases, and 19 bases lay between the germline ends. CDR3 length equals 14 residues. The CDR3 protein is CSVPGLRAGYGYTF. The CDR3 bases are TGCAGTGTCCCGGGACTCCGGGCCGGCTATGGCTACACCTTC.

The chain joins TRBV2 to TRBJ1-1; the D gene is possibly TRBD1 (5 bases). From germline, CDR1 is SNHLY and CDR2 FYNNEI. CDR3 length equals 13 residues. The V end was cut by 6 bases, the J end by 4 bases, with 12 bases between. The CDR3 sequence is CASRLDRGTEAFF. CDR3 bases: TGTGCCAGCAGGCTAGACAGAGGCACTGAAGCTTTCTTT.

This clonotype was seen repeatedly, ten times or more. This chain links TRBV7-9 with TRBJ1-4; 8 bases match TRBD1. The CDR3 spans 14 residues. In germline, CDR1 is SEHNR, CDR2 FQNEAQ (reference sequence). The V segment lost 2 bases and the J segment 10 bases; nucleotides outside the gene matches: 6. The CDR3 sequence: CASSLPDRDGKLFF. The CDR3, as DNA: TGTGCCAGCAGCTTACCGGACAGGGACGGAAAACTGTTTTTT.

There are a few counts of this clonotype. Being one base from a much bigger clone, this may be a read error. The chain recombines TRBV7-9 with TRBJ2-7; perhaps TRBD1 as D (5 bases). CDR1 and CDR2 (germline): SEHNR, FQNEAQ (reference sequence). The CDR3 is 14 residues long. Trimming left V 0 bases short and J 3 bases short, with 9 bases between. The CDR3 DNA reads as TGTGCCAGCAGCTTAGCACAGGAGATCTACGAGCAGTACTTC. This codes for CASSLAQEIYEQYF.

The V gene is TRBV10-3, the J gene TRBJ2-7, with D unclear. Germline V CDR1 and CDR2: ENHRY, SYGVKD. The CDR3 covers 12 residues. With 5 bases removed from V and 5 bases from J, the gap between germline ends came to 10 bases. CDR3 DNA: TGTGCCATCAGTTTACACGCCAACGAGCAGTACTTC. It yields the protein CAISLHANEQYF.

This clonotype was counted many times. The rearrangement links TRBV4-1 to TRBJ1-5; 10 nucleotides align to TRBD1. Germline V gene sequence: CDR1 MGHRA, CDR2 YSYEKL. The CDR3 contains 15 residues. The V segment lost 1 base and the J segment 10 bases; nucleotides outside the gene matches: 7. CDR3 in amino acids: CASSQGAGTGVPQHF. In DNA, the CDR3 is TGCGCCAGCAGCCAAGGCGCCGGGACAGGGGTTCCCCAGCATTTT.

This chain connects TRBV5-1 to TRBJ1-3; possible D gene TRBD1, 6 bases. The germline V gene encodes CDR1 SGHRS and CDR2 YFSETQ. Deletions cut 0 bases from V and 4 bases from J, with 11 bases between. This CDR3 is 15 amino acids long. CDR3 loop: CASSLVAGAGNTIYF. The CDR3 coding sequence is TGCGCCAGCAGCTTGGTTGCAGGGGCAGGAAACACCATATATTTT.

This clonotype has at least ten counts. The rearrangement uses TRBV11-2 and TRBJ2-1; 9 bases match TRBD2. The CDR3 has 18 residues. V trimming: 5 bases; J trimming: 0 bases; junction bases outside the gene matches: 11. Germline CDR1 SGHAT, CDR2 FQNNGV. DNA for the CDR3: TGTGCCAGCAGCCCGATTACTAGCGGGTTGAGCTCCTACAATGAGCAGTTCTTC. Translating gives CASSPITSGLSSYNEQFF.

Of note for this clonotype: This likely comes from a read error, as the CDR3 has no conserved phenylalanine or tryptophan at its end. The V gene is TRBV7-8, the J gene TRBJ1-2, with 8 nucleotides matching TRBD1. V was clipped by 8 bases and J by 2 bases; unmatched bases: 7. The CDR3 runs to 14 residues. CDR1 SGHVS and CDR2 FQNEAQ come from the germline V gene. CDR3 nucleotides: TGTGCCAGCGGCCATGGACAGGGCAACTATGGCTACACCTCC. Translated, it gives CASGHGQGNYGYTS.

This chain uses TRBV20-1 with TRBJ1-5; perhaps TRBD1 as D (5 bases). The V end lost 6 bases, the J end lost 4 bases, and 13 bases lay between the germline ends. The germline gives CDR1 DFQATT, CDR2 SNEGSKA (reference sequence). The CDR3 length is 13 residues. The CDR3: CSATTDLNQPQHF. For the CDR3, the DNA is TGCAGTGCCACGACAGACTTAAATCAGCCCCAGCATTTT.

On this clonotype: A much larger clone lies one base from this, so it may be a read error. The V gene is TRBV6-2 or TRBV6-3, the J gene TRBJ2-7; TRBD2 agrees at 7 bases. The CDR3 extends over 15 amino acids. CDR1 is MNHEY, CDR2 SVGEGT, per germline. This CDR3 is CASSDSVGGNNEQYF. CDR3 sequence (DNA): TGTGCCAGCAGTGACTCGGTGGGGGGGAACAATGAGCAGTACTTC.

V gene TRBV5-8 combines with J gene TRBJ2-5; D uncertain. From germline, CDR1 is SGHTS and CDR2 YDEGEE. This CDR3 contains 12 residues. The V end lost 0 bases, the J end lost 5 bases, and 5 bases lay between the germline ends. The chain's CDR3 is CASSLAWETQYF. The DNA for the CDR3 is TGTGCCAGCAGCTTGGCTTGGGAGACCCAGTACTTC.

This clonotype is labeled as medium-sized. V and J are TRBV19 and TRBJ1-5; D perhaps matches TRBD1 (6 bases). The CDR3 contains 15 residues. The germline V and J ends were trimmed by 6 bases and 6 bases, with 18 bases remaining between them. The V gene's germline CDR1 is LNHDA and CDR2 SQIVND (reference sequence). Here the CDR3 DNA reads TGTGCCAGTAGCGATGCAGGGGCGGCGAGTCAGCCCCAGCATTTT. Residues: CASSDAGAASQPQHF. The variable domain in full, with the rest retrieved from reference TRBV19 and TRBJ1-5, is DGGITQSPKYLFRKEGQNVTLSCEQNLNHDAMYWYRQDPGQGLRLIYYSQIVNDFQKGDIAEGYSVSREKKESFPLTVTSAQKNPTAFYLCASSDAGAASQPQHFGDGTRLSIL.

The chain joins TRBV29-1 to TRBJ2-1; D unresolved. CDR3 size: 16 residues. Germline CDR1 and CDR2: SQVTM and ANQGSEA. The ends were cut back, 0 bases at V and 3 bases at J, with 15 bases in the middle. The CDR3: CSVEDQALDIYNEQFF. DNA for the CDR3: TGCAGCGTTGAAGATCAGGCGTTAGATATCTACAATGAGCAGTTCTTC.

This clonotype was seen only a few times. The chain uses TRBV25-1 and TRBJ1-2; 7 nucleotides match TRBD1. The CDR3 is 15 amino acids. The germline gives CDR1 MGHDK, CDR2 SYGVNS. Trimming took 6 bases from V and 4 from J; bases not matched to a gene: 11. The CDR3 region is CASRPNRGEGYGYTF. In nucleotides, the CDR3 is TGTGCCAGCAGACCAAACAGGGGCGAGGGCTATGGCTACACCTTC.

Worth noting for this clonotype: A read error may be the cause here, since a much bigger clone is one base away. The V call is TRBV4-1, the J call TRBJ2-5; a weak D match, TRBD1 (6 bases). CDR3 length: 16 residues. Germline V gene data show CDR1 as MGHRA and CDR2 as YSYEKL. CDR3 coding DNA: TGCGTCAGCAGCCAAGAGTCAGGGGCTTTACAAGAGACCCAGTACTTC. Translation: CVSSQESGALQETQYF.

As to this clonotype: Given a much more abundant clone one base away, this may be a read error. The chain carries TRBV10-2 and TRBJ1-1; the D gene is possibly TRBD1 (5 bases). The germline V gene encodes CDR1 WSHSY and CDR2 SAAADI. Trimming shortened V by 8 bases and J by 2 bases, and 18 bases separated the two germline ends. The CDR3 is 15 residues long. The CDR3 sequence is CASRHRIDSNTEAFF. CDR3 nucleotides: TGCGCCAGCCGCCATCGGATAGACAGCAACACTGAAGCTTTCTTT.

The chain links TRBV6-1 to TRBJ1-2; D ambiguous. CDR1 is MNHNS, CDR2 SASEGT, per germline. Deletions cut 2 bases from V and 4 bases from J, with 11 bases between. The CDR3 is 14 residues long. This chain's CDR3 is CASSEPWLSYGYTF. In DNA, the CDR3 is TGTGCCAGCAGTGAACCCTGGTTGTCCTATGGCTACACCTTC.

The chain couples TRBV24-1 to TRBJ2-5, with D unresolved. The CDR3 consists of 17 residues. Trimming took 3 bases from V and 0 from J, leaving 16 bases between them. The germline V gene has CDR1 KGHDR and CDR2 SFDVKD. The CDR3 DNA sequence: TGTGCCACCAGTGATAGTAGGCATTCCGGGTACCAAGAGACCCAGTACTTC. Translation gives CATSDSRHSGYQETQYF.

The sample holds a few counts of this clonotype. Possible read error: a much larger clone is one base away. The chain employs TRBV5-1 and TRBJ2-7; 7 bases match TRBD2. This CDR3 is 14 amino acids long. V trimming: 2 bases; J trimming: 1 base; junction bases outside the gene matches: 3. Germline V gene sequence: CDR1 SGHRS, CDR2 YFSETQ. Here the CDR3 reads CASSLRGESYEQYF. The CDR3 DNA follows: TGCGCCAGCAGCTTACGGGGGGAGTCCTACGAGCAGTACTTC.

In this sample, this clonotype turned up many times. This chain joins TRBV12-3 or TRBV12-4 and TRBJ2-7; D not resolved. The V end lost 5 bases, the J end lost 0 bases, and 2 bases lay between the germline ends. The length of the CDR3 is 11 residues. The CDR3 sequence: CASSTSYEQYF. CDR3 bases: TGTGCCAGCAGTACCTCCTACGAGCAGTACTTC.

The rearrangement links TRBV6-1 to TRBJ1-6; 9 nucleotides match TRBD1. V trimming: 6 bases; J trimming: 8 bases; junction bases outside the gene matches: 11. Germline values: CDR1 MNHNS, CDR2 SASEGT. The CDR3 sequence is 16 residues long. In nucleotides, the CDR3 is TGTGCCAGCAGCCACCGGGACAGGGTGGGGTATTCACCCCTCCACTTT. As protein: CASSHRDRVGYSPLHF.

Only a few counts were recorded for this clonotype. J is TRBJ2-1 and V is TRBV10-3, with D uncertain. Looked up from germline, CDR1 is ENHRY and CDR2 is SYGVKD. V was trimmed by 5 bases and J by 4 bases, leaving 12 bases between them. The CDR3 has 14 residues. CDR3: CAISRPGDYNEQFF. The CDR3 bases are TGTGCCATCAGTAGACCAGGCGATTACAATGAGCAGTTCTTC.

V usage is TRBV25-1 and J usage is TRBJ1-3; a possible D gene is TRBD1 (5 bases). The CDR3 consists of 14 residues. CDR1 MGHDK and CDR2 SYGVNS come from the germline V gene. V was clipped by 1 base and J by 7 bases, with 11 bases between them. CDR3 region: CASSEFREGNTIYF. CDR3 bases: TGTGCCAGCAGTGAATTTAGGGAGGGGAACACCATATATTTT.

The CDR3 DNA is TGTGCCAGCAGTGAATATCCGGATTATAATTCACCCCTCCACTTT. Its translation: CASSEYPDYNSPLHF. This sequence joins TRBV2 and TRBJ1-6; D is unclear. The V end was cut by 2 bases, the J end by 4 bases, with 9 bases between. Germline V gene lookup returns CDR1 SNHLY and CDR2 FYNNEI. The CDR3 extends over 15 amino acids. Filled out from reference TRBV2 and TRBJ1-6, the complete variable domain reads EPEVTQTPSHQVTQMGQEVILRCVPISNHLYFYWYRQILGQKVEFLVSFYNNEISEKSEIFDDQFSVERPDGSNFTLKIRSTKLEDSAMYFCASSEYPDYNSPLHFGNGTRLTVT.

Remarks on this clonotype: One end of the junction varies from germline; a read error may be responsible. The CDR3 DNA sequence: TGTGCCAGCAGCAACCCGGGACAGGGGACGACGAATGGCTACACCTTC. Its protein is CASSNPGQGTTNGYTF. The chain uses TRBV10-2 and TRBJ1-2, with TRBD1 identical over 10 bases. The CDR3 runs to 16 residues. Germline CDR1 is WSHSY and CDR2 is SAAADI.

This clonotype was seen only a few times. The chain employs TRBV10-3 and TRBJ2-7; D ambiguous. Trimming pared 10 bases from V and 1 base from J, leaving 14 bases between. Germline V CDR1 and CDR2: ENHRY, SYGVKD. The CDR3 runs 13 residues. CDR3 amino acids: CASRTAPSYEQYF. CDR3 DNA: TGTGCCAGCAGAACAGCACCTTCCTACGAGCAGTACTTC.

The V gene is TRBV6-1, the J gene TRBJ2-6, with a possible D match to TRBD1 (7 bases). Trimming stripped 7 bases from V and 2 bases from J, with 18 bases between. The V gene's germline CDR1 is MNHNS and CDR2 SASEGT. There are 17 residues in the CDR3. This chain's CDR3 is CASIRGLLAAGANVLTF. DNA for the CDR3: TGTGCCAGCATTAGGGGGCTACTAGCTGCTGGGGCCAACGTCCTGACTTTC.